One sample yielded the 21 T cell receptor beta chains listed below, sequenced in a study of early T cells in non-severe SARS-CoV-2 infection (dated by TCRdb to the early 2020s). Libraries were built with 5' RACE. These reads were obtained on a NextSeq 500. TCRdb applied fastp at Q25 and MiXCR to the public reads, then kept only in-frame beta chains. Every CDR3 protein is listed once, alongside the most common genes and DNA of its rows. In this sample the table shows some 62,000 distinct CDR3 sequences, roughly 8.8% of which occur a single time. Of the sample, over 0.95% is held by the ten largest clones. The material sequenced was whole blood. The receptors here all came from an adult who was a healthcare worker with PCR-confirmed SARS-CoV-2 infection or an uninfected control (not recorded which).

A few counts support this clonotype. The V and J genes are TRBV11-3 and TRBJ1-1; unclear D gene. Deletions cut 1 base from V and 1 base from J, with 7 bases between. This CDR3 is 14 amino acids long. Per the germline V gene, CDR1 is SGHNT and CDR2 is YENEEA. CDR3 in amino acids: CASSLGSANTEAFF. The CDR3 coding sequence is TGTGCCAGCAGCTTAGGGTCCGCGAACACTGAAGCTTTCTTT.

The chain uses TRBV6-5 and TRBJ1-2; D is ambiguous. V was clipped by 6 bases and J by 2 bases, with 10 bases between them. The CDR3 has 13 residues. CDR1 is MNHEY, CDR2 SVGAGI, per germline. The CDR3, as DNA: TGTGCCAGCAGACCCAGTCTCAACTATGGCTACACCTTC. Amino acid sequence: CASRPSLNYGYTF.

In its sample, this clonotype was seen a few times. The CDR3 here is CASSSGTGSTDTQYF. CDR3 bases: TGTGCCAGCTCGTCCGGGACAGGGTCCACAGATACGCAGTATTTT. The rearrangement joins TRBV18 to TRBJ2-3; 9 positions agree with TRBD1. Germline trimming cut 6 bases from V and 2 bases from J; bases unmatched to any gene: 6. This CDR3 has 15 amino acids. CDR1 is KGHSH and CDR2 is LQKENI in the germline V gene.

At least ten counts were recorded for this clonotype. The J gene is TRBJ1-3, the V gene TRBV4-1; D not resolved. The germline V gene encodes CDR1 MGHRA and CDR2 YSYEKL. V was trimmed by 5 bases and J by 2 bases, leaving 7 bases between them. This CDR3 spans 13 amino acids. The CDR3 spells CASSAGPGNTIYF. The CDR3 DNA sequence: TGCGCCAGCAGCGCAGGTCCTGGAAACACCATATATTTT.

This clonotype was picked up a small number of times. This chain joins TRBV10-3 and TRBJ1-2; maybe TRBD1 (5 bases). Trimming took off 4 bases at V and 2 bases at J, with 14 bases between the two ends. The length of the CDR3 is 15 residues. CDR1 is ENHRY, CDR2 SYGVKD, per germline. CDR3 in DNA: TGTGCCATCAGTGGAGGGACTGACAAAAACTATGGCTACACCTTC. Translating it yields CAISGGTDKNYGYTF.

This clonotype was observed a handful of times. The J gene is TRBJ1-5, the V gene TRBV6-5, with TRBD1 matching over 9 bases. The CDR3 spans 15 residues. The germline V gene encodes CDR1 MNHEY and CDR2 SVGAGI. After removal of 6 bases from V and 7 bases from J, the junction contained 10 bases not matched to a gene. CDR3 coding DNA: TGTGCCAGCAGCCAGGGGACAGGGCAACGACAGCCCCAGCATTTT. Its translation is CASSQGTGQRQPQHF.

The table lists this clonotype with a few counts. The chain has TRBV5-1 and TRBJ1-1; D gene uncertain. The germline V and J ends were trimmed by 2 bases and 3 bases, with 11 bases remaining between them. Germline V gene lookup returns CDR1 SGHRS and CDR2 YFSETQ. This CDR3 region has 14 residues. Here the CDR3 DNA reads TGCGCCAGCAGCTTCGGACTGACATACACTGAAGCTTTCTTT. It codes for CASSFGLTYTEAFF.

The sample holds many counts of this clonotype. The chain uses TRBV2 and TRBJ2-5; maybe TRBD2 (6 bases). Germline values: CDR1 SNHLY, CDR2 FYNNEI. The CDR3 totals 15 residues. The V end lost 5 bases, the J end lost 5 bases, and 18 bases lay between the germline ends. CDR3 sequence: CASSLEGRSLETQYF. The CDR3 nucleotides read TGTGCCAGCAGTCTGGAGGGAAGGAGCTTGGAGACCCAGTACTTC.

CDR3: CASSEALPSHSYEQYV. Written as DNA, the CDR3 is TGTGCCAGCAGTGAAGCGCTTCCATCCCACTCCTACGAGCAGTACGTC. The genes are TRBV2 and TRBJ2-7; D gene ambiguous. V lost 0 bases and J 0 bases, leaving 12 bases between the germline ends. The CDR3 spans 16 residues. Germline CDR1 is SNHLY and CDR2 is FYNNEI.

This clonotype was recorded a few times. V usage is TRBV20-1 and J usage is TRBJ1-5; D gene unclear. The CDR3 sequence is 14 residues long. Germline assignment: CDR1 DFQATT and CDR2 SNEGSKA (reference sequence). The V end lost 6 bases, the J end lost 6 bases, and 18 bases lay between the germline ends. In DNA, the CDR3 is TGCAGTGCCCGGAAGCGGGCCTCGATTCAGCCCCAGCATTTT. It translates to CSARKRASIQPQHF.

The CDR3 region has the DNA TGCGCCAGCAGCCACGTCTCCCCGGAATCACCCCTCCACTTT. It specifies CASSHVSPESPLHF. This chain connects TRBV4-1 to TRBJ1-6; no clear D gene. V lost 3 bases, J lost 10 bases, and 13 bases lay in between. CDR3 size: 14 residues. CDR1 and CDR2 (germline): MGHRA, YSYEKL.

This clonotype showed up just a few times. The CDR3 region is CASSESPPGTGSEKLFF. CDR3 bases: TGTGCCAGCAGTGAATCGCCGCCCGGGACAGGGAGTGAAAAACTGTTTTTT. The rearrangement joins TRBV6-1 to TRBJ1-4, with 9 bases fitting TRBD1. Germline V lookup: CDR1 MNHNS, CDR2 SASEGT. The CDR3 contains 17 residues. Unmatched junction bases numbered 11, after V lost 2 bases and J lost 7 bases.

The V call is TRBV20-1, the J call TRBJ2-5; possibly TRBD1 for D (5 bases). The length of the CDR3 is 14 residues. V lost 7 bases to trimming and J lost 5 bases, with 20 bases between them. Germline CDR1 reads DFQATT; CDR2 reads SNEGSKA (reference sequence). CDR3 amino acids: CSVPSQGNRETQYF. DNA for the CDR3: TGCAGTGTACCATCGCAGGGAAACCGCGAGACCCAGTACTTC.

With regard to this clonotype: A clone one base away is much larger, so this may be a read error. The CDR3 DNA reads as TGTGCCTGCAGCTTGAGACAGCCCCAGCATTTT. As protein: CACSLRQPQHF. The chain links TRBV5-8 to TRBJ1-5; D not resolved. Germline CDR1 reads SGHTS; CDR2 reads YDEGEE. The CDR3 is 11 residues long.

The chain links TRBV12-3 or TRBV12-4 to TRBJ1-1; D not resolved. Trimming took 9 bases from V and 1 from J, leaving 6 bases between them. This CDR3 comprises 11 residues. The CDR3 spells CASQRNTEAFF. In DNA form, the CDR3 reads TGTGCCAGTCAGAGGAACACTGAAGCTTTCTTT.

This clonotype was seen a handful of times. The rearrangement uses TRBV28 and TRBJ1-5; D is unclear. The CDR3 consists of 14 residues. CDR1 is MDHEN, CDR2 SYDVKM, per germline. With 7 bases removed from V and 0 bases from J, the gap between germline ends came to 10 bases. The CDR3 loop reads CASIMAASNQPQHF. Here the CDR3 DNA reads TGTGCCAGCATAATGGCAGCTAGCAATCAGCCCCAGCATTTT. Combining the CDR3 with reference TRBV28 and TRBJ1-5 gives the whole variable domain DVKVTQSSRYLVKRTGEKVFLECVQDMDHENMFWYRQDPGLGLRLIYFSYDVKMKEKGDIPEGYSVSREKKERFSLILESASTNQTSMYLCASIMAASNQPQHFGDGTRLSIL.

This clonotype has ten or more counts. This chain uses TRBV6-5 with TRBJ2-2; D remains ambiguous. The CDR3 spans 14 residues. The germline V gene has CDR1 MNHEY and CDR2 SVGAGI. Between the trimmed V and J ends, which lost 8 bases and 4 bases, there was a span of 14 bases. The CDR3 protein is CASVGPRGTGELFF. CDR3 coding DNA: TGTGCCAGCGTAGGGCCACGAGGCACCGGGGAGCTGTTTTTT.

This clonotype came up many times. This rearrangement joins TRBV10-3 to TRBJ1-1; weak D call: TRBD1 (6 bases). This CDR3 spans 14 amino acids. Germline assignment: CDR1 ENHRY and CDR2 SYGVKD. V lost 4 bases, J lost 1 base, and 10 bases lay in between. The CDR3 sequence is CAISGQASNTEAFF. CDR3 in DNA: TGTGCCATCAGTGGACAGGCGTCGAACACTGAAGCTTTCTTT.

The gene calls are TRBV5-8 and TRBJ1-2, with D unresolved. Germline CDR1 and CDR2: SGHTS and YDEGEE. This CDR3 has 16 residues. V gave up 1 base and J gave up 0 bases, with 13 bases separating them. In DNA, the CDR3 is TGTGCCAGCAGCTTGAGAGTAGCCCGAGCTAACTATGGCTACACCTTC. Translating it yields CASSLRVARANYGYTF.

This clonotype was recorded many times. This chain uses TRBV20-1 with TRBJ2-3; TRBD2 agrees at 7 bases. V dropped 6 bases and J dropped 3; count of bases not matched to a gene: 9. The length of the CDR3 is 14 residues. Germline V gene lookup returns CDR1 DFQATT and CDR2 SNEGSKA (reference sequence). For the CDR3, the DNA is TGCAGTGCCAATGGGGACTATCGGACAGATACGCAGTATTTT. It codes for CSANGDYRTDTQYF.

This clonotype has more than one count but fewer than ten. The chain employs TRBV2 and TRBJ1-5, with D unclear. The CDR3 runs 15 residues. The germline V gene has CDR1 SNHLY and CDR2 FYNNEI. V lost 4 bases to trimming and J lost 3 bases, with 13 bases between them. The CDR3 region is CASSVERAPNQPQHF. In DNA, the CDR3 is TGTGCCAGCAGTGTTGAAAGGGCTCCCAATCAGCCCCAGCATTTT.